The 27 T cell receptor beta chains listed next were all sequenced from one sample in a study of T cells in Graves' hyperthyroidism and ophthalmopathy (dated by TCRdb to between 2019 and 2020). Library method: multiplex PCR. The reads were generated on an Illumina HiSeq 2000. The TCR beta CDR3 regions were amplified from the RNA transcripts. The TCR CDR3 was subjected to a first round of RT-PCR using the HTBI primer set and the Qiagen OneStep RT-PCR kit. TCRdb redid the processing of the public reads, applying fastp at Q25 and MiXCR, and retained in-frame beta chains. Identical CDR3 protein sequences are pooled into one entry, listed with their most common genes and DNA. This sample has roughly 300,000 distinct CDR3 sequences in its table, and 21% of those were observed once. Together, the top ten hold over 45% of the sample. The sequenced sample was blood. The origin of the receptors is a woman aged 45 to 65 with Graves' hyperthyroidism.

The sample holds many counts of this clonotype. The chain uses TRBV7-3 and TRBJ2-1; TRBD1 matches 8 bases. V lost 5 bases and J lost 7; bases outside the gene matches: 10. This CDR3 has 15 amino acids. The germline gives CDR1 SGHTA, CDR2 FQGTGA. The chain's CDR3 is CASSLDRGFSNEQFF. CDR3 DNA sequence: TGTGCCAGCAGCCTAGACAGGGGTTTTTCGAATGAGCAGTTCTTC.

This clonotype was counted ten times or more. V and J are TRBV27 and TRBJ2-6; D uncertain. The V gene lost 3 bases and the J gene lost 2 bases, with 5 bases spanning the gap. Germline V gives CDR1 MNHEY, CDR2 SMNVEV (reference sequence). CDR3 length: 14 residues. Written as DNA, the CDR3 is TGTGCCAGCAGTTTCACTACTGGGGCCAACGTCCTGACTTTC. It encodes CASSFTTGANVLTF.

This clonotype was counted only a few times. Written as DNA, the CDR3 is TGTGCCAGTAGTATTCTCACCGGGGAGCTGTTTTTT. It encodes CASSILTGELFF. The genes are TRBV19 and TRBJ2-2; D is unclear. The germline CDR1 and CDR2 sequences are LNHDA and SQIVND (reference sequence). CDR3 length: 12 residues. The V and J ends lost 3 bases and 4 bases respectively, with 3 bases between them.

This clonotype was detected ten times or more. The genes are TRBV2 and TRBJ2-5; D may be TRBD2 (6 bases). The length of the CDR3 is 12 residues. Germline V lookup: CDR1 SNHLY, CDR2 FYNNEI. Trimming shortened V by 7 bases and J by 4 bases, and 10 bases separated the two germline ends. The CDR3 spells CASTEEGETQYF. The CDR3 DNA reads TGTGCCAGCACCGAGGAGGGAGAGACCCAGTACTTC.

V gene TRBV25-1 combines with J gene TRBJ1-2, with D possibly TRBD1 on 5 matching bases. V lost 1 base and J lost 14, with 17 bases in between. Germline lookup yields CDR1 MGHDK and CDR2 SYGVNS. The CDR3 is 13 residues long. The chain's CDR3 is CASSEFGDGQSTF. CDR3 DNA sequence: TGTGCCAGCAGTGAATTCGGGGACGGACAAAGTACCTTC.

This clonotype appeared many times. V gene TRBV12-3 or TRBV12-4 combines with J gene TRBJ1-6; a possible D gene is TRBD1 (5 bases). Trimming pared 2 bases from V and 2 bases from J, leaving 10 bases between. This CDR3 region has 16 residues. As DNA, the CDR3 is TGTGCCAGCAGTTTATTCGGACAAGCCTATAATTCACCCCTCCACTTT. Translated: CASSLFGQAYNSPLHF.

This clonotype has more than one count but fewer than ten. The CDR3 is CASSYTGRALTGELFF. The CDR3 nucleotides read TGTGCCAGCAGCTACACCGGGAGGGCCCTAACCGGGGAGCTGTTTTTT. The chain carries TRBV5-6 and TRBJ2-2, with 8 bases that match TRBD2. The CDR3 extends over 16 amino acids. Germline CDR1 SGHDT, CDR2 YYEEEE. V shed 3 bases and J 5 bases; nucleotides not matched to a gene: 9.

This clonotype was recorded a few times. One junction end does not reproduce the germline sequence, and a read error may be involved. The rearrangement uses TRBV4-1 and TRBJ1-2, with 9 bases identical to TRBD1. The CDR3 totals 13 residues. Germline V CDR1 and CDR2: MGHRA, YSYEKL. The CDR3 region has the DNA TGTGCCAGCAGCCCCGGGACAGGGAAGGGCTACACCTTC. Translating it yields CASSPGTGKGYTF.

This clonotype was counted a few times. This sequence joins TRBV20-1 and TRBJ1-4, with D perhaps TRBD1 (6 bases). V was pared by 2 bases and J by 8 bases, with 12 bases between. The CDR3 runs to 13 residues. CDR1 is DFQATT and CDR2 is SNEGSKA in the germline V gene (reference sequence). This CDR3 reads CSARQGRLEKLFF. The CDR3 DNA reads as TGCAGTGCTAGACAGGGGAGGTTAGAAAAACTGTTTTTT.

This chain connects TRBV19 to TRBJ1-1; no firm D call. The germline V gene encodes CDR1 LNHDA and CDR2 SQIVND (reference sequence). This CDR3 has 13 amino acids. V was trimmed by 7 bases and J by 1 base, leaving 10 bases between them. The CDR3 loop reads CASTFLENTEAFF. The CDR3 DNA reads TGTGCCAGTACCTTTTTGGAGAACACTGAAGCTTTCTTT.

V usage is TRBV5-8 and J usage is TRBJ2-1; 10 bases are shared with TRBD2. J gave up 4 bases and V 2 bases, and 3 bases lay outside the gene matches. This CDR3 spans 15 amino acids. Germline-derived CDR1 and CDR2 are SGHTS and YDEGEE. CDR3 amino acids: CASSLAGGNYNEQFF. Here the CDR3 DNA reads TGTGCCAGCAGCTTAGCGGGAGGGAATTACAATGAGCAGTTCTTC.

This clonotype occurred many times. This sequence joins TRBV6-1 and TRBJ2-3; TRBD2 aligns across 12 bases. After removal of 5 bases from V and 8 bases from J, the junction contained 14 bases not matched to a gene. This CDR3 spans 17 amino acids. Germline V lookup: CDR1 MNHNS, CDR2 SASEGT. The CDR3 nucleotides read TGTGCCAGCAGTCATCTATCTCCTGGGACTAGCGGGCCTACGCAGTATTTT. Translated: CASSHLSPGTSGPTQYF.

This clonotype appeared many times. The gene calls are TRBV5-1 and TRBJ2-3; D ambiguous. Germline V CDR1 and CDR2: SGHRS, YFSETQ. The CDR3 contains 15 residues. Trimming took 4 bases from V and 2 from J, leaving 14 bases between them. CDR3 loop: CASSEFRRYTDTQYF. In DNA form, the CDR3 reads TGCGCCAGCAGCGAATTCCGACGATACACAGATACGCAGTATTTT.

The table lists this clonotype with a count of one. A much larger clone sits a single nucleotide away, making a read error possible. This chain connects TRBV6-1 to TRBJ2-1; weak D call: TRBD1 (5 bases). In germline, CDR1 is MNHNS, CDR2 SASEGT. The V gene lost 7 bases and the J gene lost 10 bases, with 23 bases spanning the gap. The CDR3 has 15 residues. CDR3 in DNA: TGTGCCAGCAAAAAGGGGCAGGGTATACTACTGGAGCAGTTCTTC. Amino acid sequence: CASKKGQGILLEQFF.

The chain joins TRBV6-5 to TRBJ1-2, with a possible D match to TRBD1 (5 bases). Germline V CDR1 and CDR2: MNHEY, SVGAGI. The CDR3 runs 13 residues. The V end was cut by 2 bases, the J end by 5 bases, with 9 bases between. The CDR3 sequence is CASSYTGEYGYTF. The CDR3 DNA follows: TGTGCCAGCAGTTACACGGGGGAATATGGCTACACCTTC.

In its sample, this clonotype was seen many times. The DNA for the CDR3 is TGTGCCAGCAGACTCACAGGGACAGATACGCAGTATTTT. It yields the protein CASRLTGTDTQYF. The chain joins TRBV28 to TRBJ2-3; weak D call: TRBD1 (6 bases). V lost 6 bases, J lost 3 bases, and 10 bases lay in between. Germline CDR1 is MDHEN and CDR2 is SYDVKM. The CDR3 is made up of 13 amino acids.

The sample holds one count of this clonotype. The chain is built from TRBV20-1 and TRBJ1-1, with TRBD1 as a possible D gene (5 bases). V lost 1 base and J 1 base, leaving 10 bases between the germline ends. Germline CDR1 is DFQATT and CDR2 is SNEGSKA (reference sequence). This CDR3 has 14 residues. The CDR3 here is CSARGGGANTEAFF. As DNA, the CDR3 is TGCAGTGCTAGAGGGGGAGGGGCGAACACTGAAGCTTTCTTT.

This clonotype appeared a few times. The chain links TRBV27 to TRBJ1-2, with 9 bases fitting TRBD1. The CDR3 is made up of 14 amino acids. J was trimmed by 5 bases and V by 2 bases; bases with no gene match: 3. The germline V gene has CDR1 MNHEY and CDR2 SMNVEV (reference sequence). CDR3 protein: CASSLDRGRYGYTF. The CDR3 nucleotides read TGTGCCAGCAGTTTAGACAGGGGGAGGTATGGCTACACCTTC.

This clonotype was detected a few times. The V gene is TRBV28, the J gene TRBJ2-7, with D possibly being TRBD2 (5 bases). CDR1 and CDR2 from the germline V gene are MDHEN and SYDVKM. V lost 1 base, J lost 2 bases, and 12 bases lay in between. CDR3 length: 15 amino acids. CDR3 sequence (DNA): TGTGCCAGCAGTTTATACGGGGAAACCACCTACGAGCAGTACTTC. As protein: CASSLYGETTYEQYF. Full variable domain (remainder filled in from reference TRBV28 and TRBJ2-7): DVKVTQSSRYLVKRTGEKVFLECVQDMDHENMFWYRQDPGLGLRLIYFSYDVKMKEKGDIPEGYSVSREKKERFSLILESASTNQTSMYLCASSLYGETTYEQYFGPGTRLTVT.

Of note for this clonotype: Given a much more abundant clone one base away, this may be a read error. CDR3 DNA: TGTGCCAGCAGCTTAGGTGGACAGGCCCTTCAAGCTTTCTTT. It yields the protein CASSLGGQALQAFF. The chain couples TRBV7-9 to TRBJ1-1; 7 positions agree with TRBD1. V dropped 1 base and J dropped 9; count of bases not matched to a gene: 8. The germline V gene encodes CDR1 SEHNR and CDR2 FQNEAQ (reference sequence). This CDR3 is built from 14 residues.

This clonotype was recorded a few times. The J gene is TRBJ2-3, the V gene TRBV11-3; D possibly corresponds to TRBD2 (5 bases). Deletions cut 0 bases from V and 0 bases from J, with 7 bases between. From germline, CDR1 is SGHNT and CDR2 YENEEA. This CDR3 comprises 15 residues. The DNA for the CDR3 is TGTGCCAGCAGCTTAGAGCTAGCTAGCACAGATACGCAGTATTTT. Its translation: CASSLELASTDTQYF.

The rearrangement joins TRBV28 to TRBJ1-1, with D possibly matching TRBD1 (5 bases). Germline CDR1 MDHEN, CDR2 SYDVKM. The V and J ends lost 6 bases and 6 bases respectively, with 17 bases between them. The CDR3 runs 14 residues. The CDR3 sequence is CASSQDMGLPEAFF. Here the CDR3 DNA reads TGTGCCAGCAGCCAGGACATGGGACTTCCTGAAGCTTTCTTT.

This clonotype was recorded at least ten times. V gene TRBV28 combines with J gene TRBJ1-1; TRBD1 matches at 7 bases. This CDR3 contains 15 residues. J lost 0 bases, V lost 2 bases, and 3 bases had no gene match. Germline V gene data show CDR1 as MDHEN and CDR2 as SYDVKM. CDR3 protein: CASSLPGQLNTEAFF. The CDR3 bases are TGTGCCAGCAGTTTACCGGGACAGCTGAACACTGAAGCTTTCTTT. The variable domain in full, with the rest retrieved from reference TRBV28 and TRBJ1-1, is DVKVTQSSRYLVKRTGEKVFLECVQDMDHENMFWYRQDPGLGLRLIYFSYDVKMKEKGDIPEGYSVSREKKERFSLILESASTNQTSMYLCASSLPGQLNTEAFFGQGTRLTVV.

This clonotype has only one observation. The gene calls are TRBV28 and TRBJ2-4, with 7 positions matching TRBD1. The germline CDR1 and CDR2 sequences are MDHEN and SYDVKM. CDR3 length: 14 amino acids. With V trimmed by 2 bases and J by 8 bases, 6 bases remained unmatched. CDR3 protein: CASSLRAGGDIQYF. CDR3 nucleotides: TGTGCCAGCAGTTTAAGGGCAGGGGGAGACATTCAGTACTTC. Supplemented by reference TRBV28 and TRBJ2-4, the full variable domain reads DVKVTQSSRYLVKRTGEKVFLECVQDMDHENMFWYRQDPGLGLRLIYFSYDVKMKEKGDIPEGYSVSREKKERFSLILESASTNQTSMYLCASSLRAGGDIQYFGAGTRLSVL.

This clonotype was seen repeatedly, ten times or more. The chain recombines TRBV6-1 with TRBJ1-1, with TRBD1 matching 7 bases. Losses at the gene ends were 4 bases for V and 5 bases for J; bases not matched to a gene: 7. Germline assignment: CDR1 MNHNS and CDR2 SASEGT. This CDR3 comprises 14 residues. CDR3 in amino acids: CASSGDRDLTEAFF. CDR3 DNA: TGTGCCAGCAGTGGGGACAGAGATTTGACTGAAGCTTTCTTT.

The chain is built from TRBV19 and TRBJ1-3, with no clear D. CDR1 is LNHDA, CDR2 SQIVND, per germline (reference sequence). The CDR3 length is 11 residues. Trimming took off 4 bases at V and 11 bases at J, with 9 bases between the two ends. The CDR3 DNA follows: TGTGCCAGTAGTACTTCCTATCCCATATATTTT. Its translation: CASSTSYPIYF.

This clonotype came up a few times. CDR3 coding DNA: TGTGCCAGCCCCGGCAGATTCTACGAGCAGTACTTC. Its protein is CASPGRFYEQYF. This chain links TRBV6-1 with TRBJ2-7; D remains unclear. Germline CDR1 reads MNHNS; CDR2 reads SASEGT. Trimming cost V 8 bases and J 3 bases, with 11 bases left between them. The CDR3 contains 12 residues.